Listed below are T cell receptor beta chains from one sample, sequenced in a study of cytomegalovirus exposure and HLA in healthy donors. Sequencing used immunoSEQ multiplex PCR; TCRdb keeps in-frame clones, though not all of them. Among about 120,000 clones listed, around 75% were seen once. The specimen was PBMCs. The receptors come from a middle-aged woman in good health and CMV-seropositive. Both conserved end residues are part of each CDR3. A D gene is named only where the DNA matches it firmly. Only some rows state a clone size, as once, few, many or a class for expanded clones.

size: NA
V: TRBV7-3
D: TRBD1
J: TRBJ1-6
DNA: TGTGCCAGCAGCCGGGGACAGCCGGGGTCACCCCTCCACTTT
CDR3: CASSRGQPGSPLHF

size: NA
V: TRBV7-9
D: TRBD1
J: TRBJ1-4
DNA: TGTGCCAGCAGCCCCGCCCGGGGGACAGGGAATGAAAAACTGTTTTTT
CDR3: CASSPARGTGNEKLFF

size: once
V: TRBV29-1
D: NA
J: TRBJ1-1
DNA: TGCAGCGTTGTGGTGTATGCGGACACTGAAGCTTTCTTT
CDR3: CSVVVYADTEAFF

size: NA
V: TRBV27
D: NA
J: TRBJ1-1
DNA: TGTGCCAGCAGTTTTCAGGGTTTCACTGAAGCTTTCTTT
CDR3: CASSFQGFTEAFF

size: NA
V: TRBV19
D: NA
J: TRBJ1-1
DNA: TGTGCCAGTAGTAAGGAGGGGAGGACTGAAGCTTTCTTT
CDR3: CASSKEGRTEAFF

size: once
V: TRBV6-6
D: NA
J: TRBJ1-2
DNA: TGTGCCAGCAGTTCCTCAGGACAGATTAACTATGGCTACACCTTC
CDR3: CASSSSGQINYGYTF

size: NA
V: TRBV18
D: NA
J: TRBJ1-2
DNA: TGTGCCAGCTCACCCGCCGGACAGACTAACTATGGCTACACCTTC
CDR3: CASSPAGQTNYGYTF

size: NA
V: TRBV2
D: NA
J: TRBJ1-5
DNA: TGTGCCAGCAGGGAGGACAGAAGCAATCAGCCCCAGCATTTT
CDR3: CASREDRSNQPQHF

size: few
V: TRBV7-3
D: TRBD2
J: TRBJ2-3
DNA: TGTGCCAGCAGCCGTAGGGCTAGCGGGAGTTCCACAGATACGCAGTATTTT
CDR3: CASSRRASGSSTDTQYF

size: NA
V: TRBV28
D: NA
J: TRBJ1-4
DNA: TGTGCCAGCAGTTTAATCGGTTATAATGAAAAACTGTTTTTT
CDR3: CASSLIGYNEKLFF

size: NA
V: TRBV7-2
D: NA
J: TRBJ1-5
DNA: TGTGCCAGCAGCTTCAGGTCCGATCAGCCCCAGCATTTT
CDR3: CASSFRSDQPQHF

size: NA
V: TRBV29-1
D: NA
J: TRBJ1-1
DNA: TGCAGCGTTGTAACCGTCTCCGATAGGGGAGCTTTCTTT
CDR3: CSVVTVSDRGAFF

size: few
V: TRBV11-2
D: NA
J: TRBJ1-6
DNA: TGTGCCAGCAGCCCACTTTTCAGGGCTGCTAATTCACCCCTCCACTTT
CDR3: CASSPLFRAANSPLHF

size: NA
V: TRBV30
D: NA
J: TRBJ2-7
DNA: TGTGCCTGGAGTGTCCAGGGAATGAGCGAGCAGTACTTC
CDR3: CAWSVQGMSEQYF